The sample holds a few counts of the clone carrying this T cell receptor beta chain. This record comes from a study of blood T cells in healthy people across ages. For the second PCR, which ran for roughly 7 to 11 cycles, a sample-barcoded 5' primer and a J-beta primer mix were used. TCRdb redid the calling of the 5' RACE reads with MiXCR, one entry per CDR3 protein. The sample shows around 1,800,000 distinct CDR3 sequences, about 39% of them seen only once. The germline CDR1 and CDR2 sequences are SQVTM and ANQGSEA. The CDR3 contains 15 residues. V gave up 4 bases and J gave up 0 bases; unmatched junction bases: 5.

Sample: blood. This receptor was taken from a human donor in good health. The rearrangement uses TRBV29-1 and TRBJ2-5; 10 nucleotides align to TRBD2. DNA for the CDR3: TGCAGCGTTGTTGGTCTAGCGGGGGACCAAGAGACCCAGTACTTC. It encodes CSVVGLAGDQETQYF. Full variable domain (outside the CDR3, taken from reference TRBV29-1 and TRBJ2-5): SAVISQKPSRDICQRGTSLTIQCQVDSQVTMMFWYRQQPGQSLTLIATANQGSEATYESGFVIDKFPISRPNLTFSTLTVSNMSPEDSSIYLCSVVGLAGDQETQYFGPGTRLLVL.